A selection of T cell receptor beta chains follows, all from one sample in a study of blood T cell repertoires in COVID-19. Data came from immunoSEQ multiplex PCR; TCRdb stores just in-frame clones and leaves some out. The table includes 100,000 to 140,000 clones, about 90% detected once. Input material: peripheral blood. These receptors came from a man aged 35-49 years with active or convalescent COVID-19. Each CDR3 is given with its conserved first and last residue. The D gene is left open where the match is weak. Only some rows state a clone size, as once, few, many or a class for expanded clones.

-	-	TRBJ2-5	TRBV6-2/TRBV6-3	CASSLNPGVGETQYF	TGTGCCAGCAGCCTCAATCCAGGGGTTGGCGAGACCCAGTACTTC
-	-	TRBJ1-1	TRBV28	CASSYTPSAIANTEAFF	TGTGCCAGCAGTTACACCCCAAGCGCCATTGCGAACACTGAAGCTTTCTTT
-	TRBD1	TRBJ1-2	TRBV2	CASSERGQTYGYTF	TGTGCCAGCAGTGAGAGGGGACAGACCTATGGCTACACCTTC
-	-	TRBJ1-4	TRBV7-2	CASSFSVYREEKLFF	TGTGCCAGCAGCTTCTCCGTTTACCGGGAAGAAAAACTGTTTTTT
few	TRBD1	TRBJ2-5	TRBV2	CASSPRDRAPETQYF	TGTGCCAGCAGTCCTAGGGACAGGGCCCCCGAGACCCAGTACTTC
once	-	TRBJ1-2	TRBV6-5	CASSSTLANYGYTF	TGTGCCAGCTCCTCGACACTAGCTAACTATGGCTACACCTTC
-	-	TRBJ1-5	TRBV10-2	CASSEAGSNQPQHF	TGCGCCAGCAGTGAAGCCGGTAGCAATCAGCCCCAGCATTTT
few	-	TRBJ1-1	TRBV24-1	CATSDSRGLNGHTEAFF	TGTGCCACCAGTGATTCCCGAGGGTTGAATGGGCACACTGAAGCTTTCTTT
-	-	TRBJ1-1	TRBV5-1	CASSVGAGPQDEAFF	TGCGCCAGCAGCGTTGGCGCAGGGCCTCAGGATGAAGCTTTCTTT
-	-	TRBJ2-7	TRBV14	CASSQVSNSYEQYF	TGTGCCAGCAGCCAAGTAAGCAACTCCTACGAGCAGTACTTC
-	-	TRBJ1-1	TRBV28	CASVQNTEAFF	TGTGCCAGCGTTCAGAACACTGAAGCTTTCTTT
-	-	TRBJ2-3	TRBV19	CASSIGTGFGADTQYF	TGTGCCAGTAGTATAGGGACGGGATTTGGGGCAGATACGCAGTATTTT
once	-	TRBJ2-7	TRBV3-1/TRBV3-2	CASSPKTHAYEQYF	TGTGCCAGCAGCCCTAAGACACACGCCTACGAGCAGTACTTC